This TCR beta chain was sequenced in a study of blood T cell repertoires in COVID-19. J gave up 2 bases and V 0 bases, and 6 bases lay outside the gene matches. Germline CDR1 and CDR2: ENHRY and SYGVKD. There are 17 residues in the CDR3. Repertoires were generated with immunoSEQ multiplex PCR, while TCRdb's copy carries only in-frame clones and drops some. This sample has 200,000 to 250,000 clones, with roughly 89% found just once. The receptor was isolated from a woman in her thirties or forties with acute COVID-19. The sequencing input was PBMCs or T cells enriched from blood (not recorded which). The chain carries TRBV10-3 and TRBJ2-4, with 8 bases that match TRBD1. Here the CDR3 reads CAISESIAGGSKNIQYF. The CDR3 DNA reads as TGTGCCATCAGTGAGTCAATCGCAGGGGGCTCCAAAAACATTCAGTACTTC.